The T cell receptor (beta chain) described here comes from a study of OX40 agonist ivuxolimab in advanced cancers. About the study: At 0.01 to 10 mg/kg, ivuxolimab was administered intravenously to patients every 2 weeks.

CDR3 length: 15 amino acids. Trimming at V came to 5 bases and at J to 6 bases, leaving 9 bases not matched to a gene. Germline V CDR1 and CDR2: SEHNR, FQNEAQ (reference sequence). As concerns this clone: Its target is not known.

Here immunoSEQ multiplex PCR was the method, and the copy in TCRdb shows in-frame clones only, minus some. The data hold 60,000 to 75,000 clones, with roughly 84% observed a single time. General study points: Normalized T-cell clonal expansion was also low in some nonresponders.

The sample in question was CD4+ or CD8+ T cells sorted from blood, obtained in a trial of the OX40 agonist ivuxolimab. The chain combines TRBV7-9 with TRBJ2-7, with TRBD1 matching over 11 bases. The receptor comes from an adult with an advanced solid tumor such as melanoma, head and neck, liver or kidney cancer. This CDR3 reads CASSPGQGGRIEQYF. For the CDR3, the DNA is TGTGCCAGCAGCCCGGGACAGGGGGGTCGGATCGAGCAGTACTTC.